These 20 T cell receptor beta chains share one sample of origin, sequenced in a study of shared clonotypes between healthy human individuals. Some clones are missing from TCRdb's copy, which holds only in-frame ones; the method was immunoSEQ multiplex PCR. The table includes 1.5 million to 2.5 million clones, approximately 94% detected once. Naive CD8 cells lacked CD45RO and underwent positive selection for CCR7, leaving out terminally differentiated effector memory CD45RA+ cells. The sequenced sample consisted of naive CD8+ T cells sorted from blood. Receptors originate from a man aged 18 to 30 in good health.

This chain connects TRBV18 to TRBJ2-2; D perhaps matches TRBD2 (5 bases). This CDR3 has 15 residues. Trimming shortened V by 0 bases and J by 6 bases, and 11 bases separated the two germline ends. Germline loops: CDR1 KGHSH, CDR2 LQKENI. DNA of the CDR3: TGTGCCAGCTCACCACCGGAGGCAGGCCCCGGGGAGCTGTTTTTT. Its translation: CASSPPEAGPGELFF.

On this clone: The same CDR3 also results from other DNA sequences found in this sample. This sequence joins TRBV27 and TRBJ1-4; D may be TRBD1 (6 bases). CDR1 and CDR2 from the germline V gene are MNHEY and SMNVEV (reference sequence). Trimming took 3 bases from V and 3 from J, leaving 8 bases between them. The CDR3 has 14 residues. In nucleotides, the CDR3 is TGTGCCAGCAGTTTTACAGGGTCTAATGAAAAACTGTTTTTT. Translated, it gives CASSFTGSNEKLFF.

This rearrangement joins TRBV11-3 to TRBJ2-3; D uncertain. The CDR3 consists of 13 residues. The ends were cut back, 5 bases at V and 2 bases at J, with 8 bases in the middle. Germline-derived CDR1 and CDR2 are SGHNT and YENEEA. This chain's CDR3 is CASSPSSTDTQYF. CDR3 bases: TGTGCCAGCAGCCCATCATCCACAGATACGCAGTATTTT. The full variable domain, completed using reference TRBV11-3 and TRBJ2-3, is EAGVVQSPRYKIIEKKQPVAFWCNPISGHNTLYWYLQNLGQGPELLIRYENEEAVDDSQLPKDRFSAERLKGVDSTLKIQPAELGDSAVYLCASSPSSTDTQYFGPGTRLTVL.

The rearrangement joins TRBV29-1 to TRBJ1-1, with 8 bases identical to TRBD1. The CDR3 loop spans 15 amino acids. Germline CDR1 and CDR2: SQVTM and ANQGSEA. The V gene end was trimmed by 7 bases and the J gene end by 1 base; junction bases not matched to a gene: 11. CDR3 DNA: TGCAGCGCCCGCCCTTGGACAGGGAAGAACACTGAAGCTTTCTTT. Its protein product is CSARPWTGKNTEAFF.

The CDR3 DNA reads as TGTGCCTGGAGTGTAACAGCCACTGAAGCTTTCTTT. It translates to CAWSVTATEAFF. The chain has TRBV30 and TRBJ1-1, with unresolved D. From germline, CDR1 is GTSNPN and CDR2 SVGIG (reference sequence). V was cut by 0 bases and J by 4 bases, with 6 bases left in between. The CDR3 is 12 residues long.

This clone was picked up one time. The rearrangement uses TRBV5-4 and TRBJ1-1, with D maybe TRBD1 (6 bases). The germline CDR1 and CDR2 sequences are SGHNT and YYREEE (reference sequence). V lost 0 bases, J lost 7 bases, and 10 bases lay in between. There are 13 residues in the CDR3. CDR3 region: CASSLAQGLEAFF. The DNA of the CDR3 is TGTGCCAGCAGCTTGGCACAGGGCCTTGAAGCTTTCTTT.

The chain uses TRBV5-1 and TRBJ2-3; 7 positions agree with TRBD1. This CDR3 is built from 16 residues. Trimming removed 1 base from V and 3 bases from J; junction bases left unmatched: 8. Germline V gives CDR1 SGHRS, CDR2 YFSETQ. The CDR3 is CASSLFGQVLTDTQYF. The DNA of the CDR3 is TGCGCCAGCAGCTTGTTCGGACAGGTTTTGACAGATACGCAGTATTTT.

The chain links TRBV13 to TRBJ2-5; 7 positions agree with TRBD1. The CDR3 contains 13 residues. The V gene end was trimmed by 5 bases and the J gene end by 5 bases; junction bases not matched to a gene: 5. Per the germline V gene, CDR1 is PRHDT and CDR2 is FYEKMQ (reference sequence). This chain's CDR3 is CASSLQGWETQYF. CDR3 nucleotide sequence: TGTGCCAGCAGCCTACAGGGGTGGGAGACCCAGTACTTC.

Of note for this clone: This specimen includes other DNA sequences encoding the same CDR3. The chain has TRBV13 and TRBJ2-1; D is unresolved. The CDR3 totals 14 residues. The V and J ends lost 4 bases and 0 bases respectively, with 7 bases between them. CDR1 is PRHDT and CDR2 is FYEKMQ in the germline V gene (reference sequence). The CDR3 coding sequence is TGTGCCAGCAGCTCCGGGCCCTCCTACAATGAGCAGTTCTTC. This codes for CASSSGPSYNEQFF.

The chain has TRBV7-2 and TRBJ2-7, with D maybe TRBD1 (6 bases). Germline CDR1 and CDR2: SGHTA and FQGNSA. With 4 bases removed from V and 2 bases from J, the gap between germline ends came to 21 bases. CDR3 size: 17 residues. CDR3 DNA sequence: TGTGCCAGCAGCTCCCCACTCCGGGACACCCAAACCTACGAGCAGTACTTC. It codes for CASSSPLRDTQTYEQYF.

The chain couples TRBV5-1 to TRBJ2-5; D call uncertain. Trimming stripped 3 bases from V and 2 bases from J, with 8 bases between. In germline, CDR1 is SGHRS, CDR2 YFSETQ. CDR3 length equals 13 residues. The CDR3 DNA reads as TGCGCCAGCAGCTCCCGGGCACAAGAGACCCAGTACTTC. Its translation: CASSSRAQETQYF.

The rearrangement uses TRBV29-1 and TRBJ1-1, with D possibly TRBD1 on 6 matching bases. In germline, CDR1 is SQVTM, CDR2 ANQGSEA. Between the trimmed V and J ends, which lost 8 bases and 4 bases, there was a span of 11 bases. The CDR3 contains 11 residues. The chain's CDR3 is CSLQQGTEAFF. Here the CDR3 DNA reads TGCAGCTTACAACAGGGCACTGAAGCTTTCTTT.

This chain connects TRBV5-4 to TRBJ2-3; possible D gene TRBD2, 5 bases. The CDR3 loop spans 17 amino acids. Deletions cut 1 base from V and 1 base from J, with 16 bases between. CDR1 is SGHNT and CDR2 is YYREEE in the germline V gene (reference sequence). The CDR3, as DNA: TGTGCCAGCAGCTTGAAAGGAGGTGGGGTGGGCACAGATACGCAGTATTTT. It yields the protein CASSLKGGGVGTDTQYF.

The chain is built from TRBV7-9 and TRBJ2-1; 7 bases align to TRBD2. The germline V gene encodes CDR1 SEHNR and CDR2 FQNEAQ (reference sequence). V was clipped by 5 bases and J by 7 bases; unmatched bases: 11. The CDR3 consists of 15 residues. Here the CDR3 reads CASSDGGRRENEQFF. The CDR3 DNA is TGTGCCAGCAGCGACGGGGGGAGGCGTGAGAATGAGCAGTTCTTC.

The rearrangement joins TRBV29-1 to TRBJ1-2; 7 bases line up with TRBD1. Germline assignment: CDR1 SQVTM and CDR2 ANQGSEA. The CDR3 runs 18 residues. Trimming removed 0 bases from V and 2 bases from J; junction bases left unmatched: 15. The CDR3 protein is CSVEDPSLRQGPNYGYTF. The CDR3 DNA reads TGCAGCGTTGAAGACCCATCGTTGAGACAGGGACCAAACTATGGCTACACCTTC.

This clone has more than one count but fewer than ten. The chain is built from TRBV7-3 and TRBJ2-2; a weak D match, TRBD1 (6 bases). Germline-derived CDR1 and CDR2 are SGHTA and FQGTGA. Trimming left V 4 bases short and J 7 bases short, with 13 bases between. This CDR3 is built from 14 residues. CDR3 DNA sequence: TGTGCCAGCAGCTCGACCACAGGGTACGGGGAGCTGTTTTTT. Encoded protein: CASSSTTGYGELFF.

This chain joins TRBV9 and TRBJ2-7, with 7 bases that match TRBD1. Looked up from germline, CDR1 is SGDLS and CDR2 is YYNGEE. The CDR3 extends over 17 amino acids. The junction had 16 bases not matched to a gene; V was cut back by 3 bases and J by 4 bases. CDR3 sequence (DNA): TGTGCCAGCAGCGCTCCGACAGGGCCATCCCTACAATACGAGCAGTACTTC. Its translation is CASSAPTGPSLQYEQYF.

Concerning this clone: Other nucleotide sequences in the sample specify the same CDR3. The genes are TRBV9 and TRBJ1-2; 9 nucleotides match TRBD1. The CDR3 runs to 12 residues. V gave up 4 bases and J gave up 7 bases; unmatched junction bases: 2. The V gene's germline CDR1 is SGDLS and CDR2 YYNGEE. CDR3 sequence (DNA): TGTGCCAGCAGCACAGGGGGCGGTGGCTACACCTTC. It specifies CASSTGGGGYTF.

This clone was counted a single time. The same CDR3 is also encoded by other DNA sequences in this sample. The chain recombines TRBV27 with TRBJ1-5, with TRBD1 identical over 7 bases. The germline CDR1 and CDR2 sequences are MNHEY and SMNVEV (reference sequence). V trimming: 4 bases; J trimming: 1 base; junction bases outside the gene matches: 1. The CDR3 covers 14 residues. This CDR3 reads CASSSTGSNQPQHF. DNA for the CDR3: TGTGCCAGCAGTTCGACAGGGAGCAATCAGCCCCAGCATTTT.

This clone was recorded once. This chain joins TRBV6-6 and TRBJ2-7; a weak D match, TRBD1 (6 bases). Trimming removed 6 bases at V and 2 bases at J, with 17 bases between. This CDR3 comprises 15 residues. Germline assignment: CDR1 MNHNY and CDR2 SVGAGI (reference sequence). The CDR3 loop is CASSPTLTGPYEQYF. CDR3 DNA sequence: TGTGCCAGCAGCCCCACCTTGACAGGCCCCTACGAGCAGTACTTC.